The present T cell receptor beta chain was sequenced within a study of CD8+ T cells in alopecia areata. Overall study results and limits: Many expanded lesional clones persisted in scalp and blood during tofacitinib treatment.

RNA was extracted and reverse transcribed into cDNA as the sequencing template. Produced via immunoSEQ multiplex PCR; TCRdb's table is partial and in-frame only. This sample has 110,000 to 150,000 clones; roughly 54% occur once, and the top ten carry approximately 15%. With 4 bases removed from V and 1 base from J, the gap between germline ends came to 10 bases. CDR3 length: 14 amino acids. Germline V lookup: CDR1 LGHNA, CDR2 YSLEER. As for treatment: oral pan-JAK inhibitor, 5-10 mg twice daily. About this clone: The antigen remains undetermined.

The chain has TRBV4-3 and TRBJ1-1, with D maybe TRBD1 (6 bases). The receptor comes from a human donor with alopecia areata. Sample: CD8+ T cells sorted from blood, taken at week 4, from a patient treated with tofacitinib. The CDR3 is CASSLGHTNTEAFF. CDR3 in DNA: TGCGCCAGCAGCCTGGGACATACGAACACTGAAGCTTTCTTT.